The 19 T cell receptor beta chains below come from one sample, sequenced in a study of cytomegalovirus exposure and HLA in healthy donors. Clones were sequenced by immunoSEQ multiplex PCR, and TCRdb holds only the in-frame ones, with some missing. The sample shows about 140,000 clones, approximately 84% of them seen only once. Sequencing input: PBMCs. These TCRs come from a woman in her twenties or thirties in good health and CMV-seronegative.

As to this clone: Other DNA sequences in this sample translate to the same CDR3. The chain carries TRBV10-3 and TRBJ2-7, with a weak D call TRBD1 (5 bases). V lost 6 bases and J lost 3, with 9 bases in between. The V gene's germline CDR1 is ENHRY and CDR2 SYGVKD. This CDR3 is 12 amino acids long. The CDR3 DNA reads TGTGCCATCAGCCGCGACAGCTACGAGCAGTACTTC. This sequence encodes CAISRDSYEQYF.

The genes are TRBV7-2 and TRBJ2-7; D may be TRBD1 (6 bases). The CDR3 runs 14 residues. V gave up 5 bases and J gave up 4 bases, with 15 bases separating them. Germline lookup yields CDR1 SGHTA and CDR2 FQGNSA. The CDR3 is CASSPRDTSYEQYF. The DNA for the CDR3 is TGTGCCAGCAGCCCAAGGGACACCAGTTACGAGCAGTACTTC.

This clone came up a few times. This chain's CDR3 is CASSRRTSNTGELFF. The DNA for the CDR3 is TGTGCCAGCAGCCGCCGGACTAGCAACACCGGGGAGCTGTTTTTT. The V call is TRBV14, the J call TRBJ2-2, with TRBD2 identical over 8 bases. V was clipped by 4 bases and J by 2 bases; unmatched bases: 3. The CDR3 contains 15 residues. From germline, CDR1 is SGHDN and CDR2 FVKESK.

This chain connects TRBV29-1 to TRBJ1-4, with TRBD1 matching 7 bases. The junction had 1 base not matched to a gene; V was cut back by 4 bases and J by 2 bases. CDR1 is SQVTM and CDR2 is ANQGSEA in the germline V gene. The CDR3 is 13 amino acids. In DNA, the CDR3 is TGCAGCGTTGCCAGGGGGACTAATGAAAAACTGTTTTTT. Encoded protein: CSVARGTNEKLFF.

V gene TRBV19 combines with J gene TRBJ2-2; 10 positions match TRBD2. This CDR3 spans 16 amino acids. The V gene end was trimmed by 7 bases and the J gene end by 0 bases; junction bases not matched to a gene: 5. The V gene's germline CDR1 is LNHDA and CDR2 SQIVND (reference sequence). The CDR3 nucleotides are TGTGCCAGTACTTTTAGCGGGGGGTCGAACACCGGGGAGCTGTTTTTT. Translated: CASTFSGGSNTGELFF.

CDR3: CASNGGREDGYTF. CDR3 DNA: TGTGCCAGCAACGGGGGGAGGGAGGATGGCTACACCTTC. The chain employs TRBV2 and TRBJ1-2, with D perhaps matching TRBD1 (5 bases). V was clipped by 7 bases and J by 6 bases, with 15 bases between them. The CDR3 has 13 amino acids. CDR1 SNHLY and CDR2 FYNNEI come from the germline V gene.

This chain links TRBV28 with TRBJ2-3; 7 bases map to TRBD2. Germline V gene sequence: CDR1 MDHEN, CDR2 SYDVKM. This CDR3 comprises 19 residues. J lost 9 bases, V lost 2 bases, and 23 bases had no gene match. CDR3 DNA: TGTGCCAGCAGTTTAGGAATGCCGGGACTAATCTACTCGTACCCAACGCAGTATTTT. It is translated as CASSLGMPGLIYSYPTQYF.

The chain links TRBV5-4 to TRBJ1-1; 8 positions match TRBD1. The germline V gene has CDR1 SGHNT and CDR2 YYREEE (reference sequence). The CDR3 spans 15 residues. V lost 0 bases to trimming and J lost 1 base; unmatched junction nucleotides: 2. CDR3 sequence (DNA): TGTGCCAGCAGCTTGGCCGGACAGGGGAACACTGAAGCTTTCTTT. This sequence encodes CASSLAGQGNTEAFF.

V gene TRBV7-2 combines with J gene TRBJ2-3; possible D gene TRBD1, 5 bases. The V gene's germline CDR1 is SGHTA and CDR2 FQGNSA. The CDR3 has 15 amino acids. Deletions cut 3 bases from V and 2 bases from J, with 12 bases between. CDR3 nucleotide sequence: TGTGCCAGCAGCTTTAGACAGCCGTCCACAGATACGCAGTATTTT. Protein sequence: CASSFRQPSTDTQYF.

The chain joins TRBV20-1 to TRBJ1-1, with D unclear. Trimming removed 7 bases at V and 5 bases at J, with 11 bases between. The germline gives CDR1 DFQATT, CDR2 SNEGSKA (reference sequence). There are 11 residues in the CDR3. CDR3 protein: CSVIRGTEAFF. The CDR3 DNA is TGCAGTGTAATTCGGGGAACTGAAGCTTTCTTT.

The rearrangement links TRBV6-5 to TRBJ2-7, with 9 bases identical to TRBD1. This CDR3 comprises 14 residues. Germline V gene lookup returns CDR1 MNHEY and CDR2 SVGAGI. V shed 6 bases, J shed 2 bases, and the junction held 5 bases outside the gene matches. In nucleotides, the CDR3 is TGTGCCAGCAGCCAAGGACAGGGGACCTACGAGCAGTACTTC. Translating gives CASSQGQGTYEQYF.

V usage is TRBV6-5 and J usage is TRBJ2-7; tentatively, D is TRBD2 (6 bases). CDR1 and CDR2 (germline): MNHEY, SVGAGI. Between the trimmed V and J ends, which lost 2 bases and 2 bases, there was a span of 16 bases. The CDR3 extends over 16 amino acids. DNA for the CDR3: TGTGCCAGCAGTTACAAGCGGGCAGGGCAAGCCTACGAGCAGTACTTC. Its protein product is CASSYKRAGQAYEQYF.

The chain carries TRBV4-3 and TRBJ2-2, with TRBD1 identical over 8 bases. This CDR3 comprises 16 residues. J was trimmed by 6 bases and V by 4 bases; bases with no gene match: 10. In germline, CDR1 is LGHNA, CDR2 YSLEER. The CDR3 protein is CASSRAAQGAPGELFF. CDR3 bases: TGCGCCAGCAGCCGGGCTGCGCAGGGGGCTCCCGGGGAGCTGTTTTTT.

This sequence joins TRBV21-1 and TRBJ1-2; the D call TRBD1 from the table was never checked on the DNA. TRBV21-1 is labeled a pseudogene. The CDR3 covers 13 residues. Written as DNA, the CDR3 is TGTGCCAGCAGCTTAACAGGGAAACTTGGCTACACCTTC. Amino acids: CASSLTGKLGYTF.

This clone has only one observation. The V call is TRBV15, the J call TRBJ1-4; D may be TRBD1 (5 bases). The germline gives CDR1 LNHNV, CDR2 YYDKDF (reference sequence). This CDR3 is built from 16 residues. Trimming took off 0 bases at V and 3 bases at J, with 11 bases between the two ends. CDR3 sequence (DNA): TGTGCCACCAGCAGAGAGGTTAAGGGGCCTAATGAAAAACTGTTTTTT. Translation: CATSREVKGPNEKLFF.

This clone has a single count. This rearrangement joins TRBV6-5 to TRBJ1-1, with D perhaps matching TRBD1 (6 bases). CDR3 length: 12 amino acids. The germline V gene encodes CDR1 MNHEY and CDR2 SVGAGI. V lost 7 bases, J lost 10 bases, and 16 bases lay in between. CDR3 residues: CASIDPGAGAFF. The CDR3 DNA is TGTGCCAGCATTGACCCAGGGGCTGGAGCTTTCTTT.

The sample holds a few counts of this clone. The V gene is TRBV12-5, the J gene TRBJ2-2; D gene uncertain. The germline gives CDR1 LGHNT, CDR2 FRNRAP. This CDR3 spans 16 amino acids. Trimming stripped 2 bases from V and 0 bases from J, with 10 bases between. The chain's CDR3 is CASGLPPSSNTGELFF. DNA for the CDR3: TGTGCTAGTGGTTTGCCCCCGTCCTCGAACACCGGGGAGCTGTTTTTT.

The chain is built from TRBV23-1 and TRBJ2-1; 7 bases are shared with TRBD2. TRBV23-1 has ORF status, its function being uncertain. This CDR3 contains 16 residues. Trimming at V came to 4 bases and at J to 4 bases, leaving 10 bases not matched to a gene. CDR3: CASSRRRAGPYNEQFF. The DNA for the CDR3 is TGCGCCAGCAGTCGCCGTAGAGCGGGGCCTTACAATGAGCAGTTCTTC.

The chain is built from TRBV28 and TRBJ2-5, with TRBD2 matching over 9 bases. Germline V gives CDR1 MDHEN, CDR2 SYDVKM. V shed 1 base and J 4 bases; nucleotides not matched to a gene: 13. The CDR3 length is 18 residues. As DNA, the CDR3 is TGTGCCAGCAGTTTATATGCCTCTAGCGGGGATGTTCGAGAGACCCAGTACTTC. Translation: CASSLYASSGDVRETQYF.